This T cell receptor (beta chain) was found in a study of T cell responses to AZD1222 COVID-19 vaccine (dated by TCRdb to the early 2020s). The study in broad terms: AZD1222 recipients given second doses at about 4 weeks or at about 12 weeks were pooled, since spike-specific TCR depth and breadth were not found to differ between the two schedules. A total of approximately 230 trial participants underwent TCR sequencing, of whom 207 received two doses of AZD1222 and about 25 received two doses of the MenACWY control vaccine. Enrollment into the trials was organized by age into subgroups of 18-55, 56-69 and 70-plus years, and those subgroups contained 148, 28 and 57 TCR-sequenced participants, respectively. Broader findings and caveats from the paper: Participants were mostly white British and included more females than males, and it was suggested by the authors that clonal diversity may have been underestimated. Reportedly, almost half of the unique spike-specific TCRs recognized epitopes lying outside the regions that are mutated in the B.1.351 and B.1.1.7 variants. Because no day 14 peak-response samples were available, the repertoires could be characterized only after the peak T cell response. A significant rise in spike-specific TCR breadth and depth was observed after two AZD1222 doses relative to day 0 and relative to MenACWY recipients. The 56-69-year group was small, and its depth increase did not reach significance, likely because of low power. The whole spike protein was spanned by vaccine-associated CD4 TCRs, and dominant responses were seen in regions 160-218 and 743-854. Conclusions about previously exposed vaccinees were limited because only a handful of AZD1222 recipients were SARS-CoV-2 seropositive at baseline.

The CDR3 regions of human TCRbeta chains were subjected to immunosequencing. On the study's bioinformatics: Repertoire TCRs were checked for matches against a reference library of SARS-CoV-2-specific TCRs that had been generated using the MIRA antigen-specificity platform. Breadth was defined as the fraction of unique TCRs that were SARS-CoV-2-associated. Depth was defined as the fraction of total T cells that were SARS-CoV-2-associated. Using the MIRA data, every spike-specific TCR was mapped to the spike region that the TCR reacted to and assigned to either a CD4 or a CD8 class. Log10-transformed breadth and depth values were compared by one-way ANOVA with Sidak's multiple comparisons tests. Entries here come from immuneACCESS through TCRdb and include only in-frame sequences with V and J called. Some clones fail to appear in such tables; in the studies checked, an unresolved V gene covers under half of the shortfall, and the cause of the remainder is unknown. V and J calls plus clone size are reproduced from that table; the DNA served to infer D and trimming. This sample is represented by over 95,000 clones; about 89% of them were singletons. The ten most abundant clones make up approximately 7% of the sample.

A single count supports this clone. What this receptor recognizes is not known. No quality values exist for individual bases; no much larger clone is one base distant. This specimen's time point label, per the study, means: baseline before first vaccination. Samples from vaccinated people were obtained from the UK trials COV001 and COV002, which included a single-blind randomized controlled phase 2/3 trial of AZD1222 (ChAdOx1 nCoV-19) in healthy adults. For TCRbeta chain sequencing, PBMC samples were collected from trial participants at day 0 and at day 28 after the second dose. The CDR3 runs 13 amino acids, cysteine and phenylalanine included. Only the CDR3 portion is preserved as DNA: 39 bases, with reading frame beginning at the first base. Trimming takes 8 bases from V and 1 base from J, and the germline ends sit 11 bases apart. Reading the germline V gene gives CDR1 ENHRY and CDR2 SYGVKD.

The sequence links TRBV10-3 to TRBJ1-1, with the D gene uncertain. The clonotype originates from an adult in good health. Sequences were derived from peripheral blood, sampled on day 0 of AZD1222 vaccination. The CDR3 sequence is CAIVSAPNTEAFF. The nucleotide sequence reads as follows: TGTGCCATCGTAAGTGCCCCGAACACTGAAGCTTTCTTT.